Each of the 30 T cell receptor beta chains below was sequenced from the same sample in a study of blood T cell repertoires in COVID-19. Assay used: immunoSEQ multiplex PCR; TCRdb lists only in-frame clones, some missing. Of 65,000 to 95,000 clones in the sample, just under 80% were seen once. Sequencing used peripheral blood. The source is a man between 60 and 75 years old with COVID-19, enrolled during active disease.

V is TRBV25-1 and J is TRBJ2-7; weak D call: TRBD1 (5 bases). The CDR3 is made up of 15 amino acids. Deletions cut 2 bases from V and 7 bases from J, with 18 bases between. CDR1 is MGHDK and CDR2 is SYGVNS in the germline V gene. CDR3 DNA: TGTGCCAGCAGTGAAGGAGCGAGGACACTGTATGAGCAGTACTTC. Its protein product is CASSEGARTLYEQYF.

This clone was detected only a few times. The chain combines TRBV7-2 with TRBJ2-7; TRBD2 matches at 9 bases. Germline CDR1 and CDR2: SGHTA and FQGNSA. With V trimmed by 6 bases and J by 1 base, 13 bases remained unmatched. This CDR3 comprises 17 residues. CDR3 amino acids: CASSLRFSGSNSYEQYF. The CDR3 DNA is TGTGCCAGCAGTTTAAGGTTTAGCGGGAGTAATTCCTACGAGCAGTACTTC.

This clone was seen once. The chain links TRBV6-5 to TRBJ1-1; TRBD1 aligns across 10 bases. CDR3 length: 15 residues. After removal of 6 bases from V and 4 bases from J, the junction contained 8 bases not matched to a gene. CDR1 MNHEY and CDR2 SVGAGI come from the germline V gene. Here the CDR3 reads CASSPRDRGGTEAFF. The CDR3 nucleotides read TGTGCCAGCAGCCCCAGGGACAGGGGTGGCACTGAAGCTTTCTTT.

This sequence joins TRBV7-8 and TRBJ1-6; D call uncertain. The CDR3 runs 14 residues. V lost 5 bases and J 7 bases, leaving 12 bases between the germline ends. The V gene's germline CDR1 is SGHVS and CDR2 FQNEAQ. The CDR3 region is CASSPIAGNSPLHF. The CDR3 nucleotides are TGTGCCAGCAGCCCGATTGCGGGGAATTCACCCCTCCACTTT.

The chain links TRBV7-2 to TRBJ1-1; 8 nucleotides align to TRBD1. Germline V lookup: CDR1 SGHTA, CDR2 FQGNSA. There are 15 residues in the CDR3. Germline trimming cut 5 bases from V and 6 bases from J; bases unmatched to any gene: 11. DNA of the CDR3: TGTGCCAGCAGCCTAGGGTCAGGGGGCAGACCTGAAGCTTTCTTT. Translation: CASSLGSGGRPEAFF.

The chain couples TRBV27 to TRBJ2-3; D ambiguous. There are 13 residues in the CDR3. Germline CDR1 reads MNHEY; CDR2 reads SMNVEV (reference sequence). V lost 8 bases to trimming and J lost 4 bases, with 13 bases between them. CDR3 nucleotides: TGTGCCAGCGCCCAGGTGGCCCCAGATACGCAGTATTTT. Amino acids: CASAQVAPDTQYF.

This chain uses TRBV30 with TRBJ1-2; possible D gene TRBD1, 5 bases. The CDR3 length is 14 residues. V dropped 0 bases and J dropped 8 bases, with 16 bases sitting between them. Germline CDR1 reads GTSNPN; CDR2 reads SVGIG (reference sequence). In nucleotides, the CDR3 is TGTGCCTGGAGTGTACTTTCAGGGAGGAACGGCTACACCTTC. Translated: CAWSVLSGRNGYTF.

The chain links TRBV6-1 to TRBJ1-4; TRBD1 is a possible D gene (5 bases). The V end lost 0 bases, the J end lost 5 bases, and 7 bases lay between the germline ends. Germline CDR1 is MNHNS and CDR2 is SASEGT. This CDR3 spans 14 amino acids. CDR3 sequence reads: CASSEAWTNEKLFF. CDR3 DNA sequence: TGTGCCAGCAGTGAAGCATGGACAAATGAAAAACTGTTTTTT.

The rearrangement uses TRBV7-9 and TRBJ1-6; D remains ambiguous. The V end was cut by 4 bases, the J end by 1 base, with 11 bases between. The CDR3 is made up of 16 amino acids. Germline CDR1 is SEHNR and CDR2 is FQNEAQ (reference sequence). The chain's CDR3 is CASSYRVGSYNSPLHF. The CDR3 DNA sequence: TGTGCCAGCAGCTACCGGGTCGGGTCCTATAATTCACCCCTCCACTTT.

This chain connects TRBV14 to TRBJ2-6; weak D call: TRBD1 (5 bases). Germline V gene lookup returns CDR1 SGHDN and CDR2 FVKESK. V lost 1 base and J lost 2, with 9 bases in between. CDR3 length: 16 amino acids. The CDR3 loop is CASSQGLRAGANVLTF. As DNA, the CDR3 is TGTGCCAGCAGCCAAGGGCTCAGGGCTGGGGCCAACGTCCTGACTTTC.

V gene TRBV7-8 combines with J gene TRBJ2-1; the match to TRBD1 covers 9 bases. Germline-derived CDR1 and CDR2 are SGHVS and FQNEAQ. This CDR3 spans 12 amino acids. V was pared by 2 bases and J by 15 bases, with 5 bases of the junction left unmatched. CDR3 sequence (DNA): TGTGCCAGCAGCTTACTTGGGACAGGGTGGTTCTTC. As protein: CASSLLGTGWFF.

The chain carries TRBV7-9 and TRBJ1-5; perhaps TRBD1 as D (5 bases). The germline V gene has CDR1 SEHNR and CDR2 FQNEAQ (reference sequence). The V end lost 5 bases, the J end lost 3 bases, and 11 bases lay between the germline ends. The CDR3 runs 14 residues. CDR3 in DNA: TGTGCCAGCAGCCATGACAGCTCCAATCAGCCCCAGCATTTT. It yields the protein CASSHDSSNQPQHF.

J is TRBJ1-2 and V is TRBV20-1; no definite D call. The germline V and J ends were trimmed by 5 bases and 4 bases, with 8 bases remaining between them. Germline CDR1 is DFQATT and CDR2 is SNEGSKA (reference sequence). This CDR3 has 11 residues. CDR3 nucleotide sequence: TGCAGTGCTGTTACTCCCTATGGCTACACCTTC. This translates into CSAVTPYGYTF.

V and J are TRBV14 and TRBJ2-7; TRBD2 might be the D (5 bases). The CDR3 length is 17 residues. The germline gives CDR1 SGHDN, CDR2 FVKESK. The V end was cut by 4 bases, the J end by 7 bases, with 26 bases between. In DNA form, the CDR3 reads TGTGCCAGCAGCCCCAATCCCCCGGAGGCCGACTCGTGGGAGCAGTACTTC. This gives the protein CASSPNPPEADSWEQYF.

The genes are TRBV19 and TRBJ1-5; D ambiguous. Germline assignment: CDR1 LNHDA and CDR2 SQIVND (reference sequence). CDR3 size: 13 residues. With 1 base removed from V and 7 bases from J, the gap between germline ends came to 8 bases. The CDR3 DNA reads as TGTGCCAGTAGTATAGCGGAGTGGCAGCCCCAGCATTTT. This gives the protein CASSIAEWQPQHF. The full variable domain, with the rest looked up from reference TRBV19 and TRBJ1-5, is DGGITQSPKYLFRKEGQNVTLSCEQNLNHDAMYWYRQDPGQGLRLIYYSQIVNDFQKGDIAEGYSVSREKKESFPLTVTSAQKNPTAFYLCASSIAEWQPQHFGDGTRLSIL.

This clone appeared once. A read error is possible here, since a much larger clone lies one base away. The chain couples TRBV7-9 to TRBJ2-7; possibly TRBD1 for D (6 bases). Germline V gene sequence: CDR1 SEHNR, CDR2 FQNEAQ (reference sequence). The CDR3 runs 13 residues. With 1 base removed from V and 3 bases from J, the gap between germline ends came to 7 bases. CDR3 amino acids: CASSLGGHYEQYF. Written as DNA, the CDR3 is TGTGCCAGCAGCTTAGGGGGGCACTACGAGCAGTACTTC.

The chain employs TRBV18 and TRBJ2-2; possibly TRBD1 for D (6 bases). Germline V gene sequence: CDR1 KGHSH, CDR2 LQKENI. CDR3 length: 13 residues. Deletions cut 5 bases from V and 5 bases from J, with 9 bases between. This CDR3 reads CASSEQGTGELFF. CDR3 sequence (DNA): TGTGCCAGCTCAGAACAGGGAACCGGGGAGCTGTTTTTT.

The V gene is TRBV12-5, the J gene TRBJ2-1, with D perhaps matching TRBD2 (5 bases). V lost 7 bases and J 0 bases, leaving 22 bases between the germline ends. The CDR3 sequence is 18 residues long. CDR1 LGHNT and CDR2 FRNRAP come from the germline V gene. This CDR3 is CASATRGSLPGSYNEQFF. In DNA, the CDR3 is TGTGCTAGTGCCACCAGAGGGAGCCTCCCCGGCTCCTACAATGAGCAGTTCTTC.

Comments on this clone: The junction departs from germline at one end; a sequencing error may be responsible. As DNA, the CDR3 is TGTGCCAGCAGGGAAGCCGGGACAGGGGGCGTCAATGGCTACACCTTC. It specifies CASREAGTGGVNGYTF. The V gene is TRBV6-1, the J gene TRBJ1-2; TRBD1 aligns across 12 bases. Germline CDR1 MNHNS, CDR2 SASEGT. The CDR3 consists of 16 residues.

The chain joins TRBV5-1 to TRBJ2-5; tentatively, D is TRBD2 (6 bases). The CDR3 totals 14 residues. Germline V gene data show CDR1 as SGHRS and CDR2 as YFSETQ. V gave up 3 bases and J gave up 5 bases, with 14 bases separating them. CDR3 bases: TGCGCCAGCAGCTCCGGAGGGTTGTCGGAGACCCAGTACTTC. Protein sequence: CASSSGGLSETQYF.

The rearrangement uses TRBV5-6 and TRBJ2-2; 7 bases line up with TRBD1. Germline V gene sequence: CDR1 SGHDT, CDR2 YYEEEE. The trim removed 4 bases at V and 1 base at J, leaving 1 base unmatched. CDR3 size: 14 residues. CDR3 region: CASSRDRNTGELFF. In DNA, the CDR3 is TGTGCCAGCAGCAGGGACAGGAACACCGGGGAGCTGTTTTTT.

This clone was seen a handful of times. The V and J genes are TRBV9 and TRBJ2-5; possible D gene TRBD2, 7 bases. Trimming left V 0 bases short and J 5 bases short, with 14 bases between. This CDR3 is 15 amino acids long. Germline CDR1 reads SGDLS; CDR2 reads YYNGEE. CDR3 loop: CASSVANGRGETQYF. The DNA of the CDR3 is TGTGCCAGCAGCGTAGCAAATGGGAGGGGGGAGACCCAGTACTTC.

The V gene is TRBV6-2 or TRBV6-3, the J gene TRBJ2-7; 12 nucleotides line up with TRBD1. The V gene's germline CDR1 is MNHEY and CDR2 SVGEGT. Losses at the gene ends were 0 bases for V and 5 bases for J; bases not matched to a gene: 5. The CDR3 has 16 residues. For the CDR3, the DNA is TGTGCCAGCAGTTACTCGAAGGGACAGGGGGCCAACGAGCAGTACTTC. Protein: CASSYSKGQGANEQYF.

The V and J genes are TRBV9 and TRBJ2-7; 7 bases agree with TRBD1. Per the germline V gene, CDR1 is SGDLS and CDR2 is YYNGEE. The CDR3 runs 14 residues. The V gene end was trimmed by 3 bases and the J gene end by 4 bases; junction bases not matched to a gene: 7. CDR3 sequence: CASSDRDSEYEQYF. The CDR3 bases are TGTGCCAGCAGCGACCGGGACAGTGAGTACGAGCAGTACTTC.

The chain links TRBV11-3 to TRBJ2-5, with a tentative D call TRBD1 (6 bases). This CDR3 is built from 15 residues. V lost 5 bases and J lost 2, with 15 bases in between. From germline, CDR1 is SGHNT and CDR2 YENEEA. The CDR3 DNA follows: TGTGCCAGCAGCCCCCGAGAAGGGGGACAAGAGACCCAGTACTTC. Protein: CASSPREGGQETQYF.

This chain joins TRBV19 and TRBJ2-7, with 9 bases fitting TRBD2. With 6 bases clipped from V and 3 bases from J, the junction kept 3 bases outside the gene matches. Germline CDR1 LNHDA, CDR2 SQIVND (reference sequence). The CDR3 has 13 residues. CDR3 sequence: CASSEAGGYEQYF. CDR3 DNA: TGTGCCAGTAGCGAAGCGGGGGGCTACGAGCAGTACTTC.

Notes on this clone: The identical CDR3 is also encoded by other nucleotide sequences in the sample. The V gene is TRBV11-1, the J gene TRBJ2-5, with 9 positions matching TRBD2. This CDR3 is 14 amino acids long. The germline V gene has CDR1 SGHAT and CDR2 FQDESV (reference sequence). V dropped 6 bases and J dropped 4; count of bases not matched to a gene: 6. The DNA for the CDR3 is TGTGCCAGCAGAGCTAGCGGGGTGCTAGAGACCCAGTACTTC. Amino acids: CASRASGVLETQYF.

With regard to this clone: Other DNA sequences within the sample encode an identical CDR3. The chain joins TRBV29-1 to TRBJ2-7, with TRBD2 as a possible D gene (7 bases). CDR3 length: 13 residues. CDR1 SQVTM and CDR2 ANQGSEA come from the germline V gene. The V end was cut by 4 bases, the J end by 3 bases, with 13 bases between. The CDR3 DNA is TGCAGCGTTGCTAGGGGGGGAAACTACGAGCAGTACTTC. Translated, it gives CSVARGGNYEQYF.

V usage is TRBV18 and J usage is TRBJ1-3; 9 bases map to TRBD1. V was clipped by 2 bases and J by 2 bases; unmatched bases: 7. The CDR3 has 17 amino acids. Germline V gives CDR1 KGHSH, CDR2 LQKENI. CDR3 nucleotide sequence: TGTGCCAGCTCACCATTTCAAGACAGGGGGGCTGGAAACACCATATATTTT. Translating gives CASSPFQDRGAGNTIYF. The variable domain in full, with the rest retrieved from reference TRBV18 and TRBJ1-3, is NAGVMQNPRHLVRRRGQEARLRCSPMKGHSHVYWYRQLPEEGLKFMVYLQKENIIDESGMPKERFSAEFPKEGPSILRIQQVVRGDSAAYFCASSPFQDRGAGNTIYFGEGSWLTVV.

Turning to this clone: This could be a read error, since a much larger clone is one nucleotide away. V usage is TRBV7-2 and J usage is TRBJ1-5; the D gene is possibly TRBD1 (5 bases). This CDR3 comprises 15 residues. Germline V gives CDR1 SGHTA, CDR2 FQGNSA. V was trimmed by 1 base and J by 3 bases, leaving 10 bases between them. The DNA for the CDR3 is TGTGCCAGCAGCTTAGGGGGCCATAACAATCAGCCCCAGCATTTT. Translation gives CASSLGGHNNQPQHF.